This T cell receptor (beta chain) was observed in a study of PD-L1 blockade in urothelial cancer. Study details: From 0 to 3 prior chemotherapy regimens had been given to the patients. Blood was subjected to analysis at 3 weeks (second dose) and 6 weeks following treatment start. Median T cell yield from blood was 141,255.

V dropped 8 bases and J dropped 6 bases, with 15 bases sitting between them. Germline lookup yields CDR1 MNHEY and CDR2 SMNVEV (reference sequence). The CDR3 length is 13 residues. Time point indicated: pretreatment peripheral blood. Sequencing used immunoSEQ multiplex PCR; TCRdb keeps in-frame clones, though not all of them. Among about 52,000 clones listed, roughly four fifths were seen once. The sample here was PBMCs, taken around atezolizumab (anti-PD-L1) treatment. The J gene is TRBJ2-3, the V gene TRBV27; D is undetermined. The TCR comes from a man between 65 and 85 years old with urothelial cancer. CDR3 in DNA: TGTGCCAGCTATTACAGATCCACGGATACGCAGTATTTT. This sequence encodes CASYYRSTDTQYF.